These 22 T cell receptor beta chains were sequenced from one sample in a study of cytomegalovirus exposure and HLA in healthy donors. PCR amplification relied on 60 Vbeta primers (plus 13 Jbeta primers). Method: immunoSEQ multiplex PCR; TCRdb's copy keeps in-frame clones and lacks some. The data show some 120,000 clones, around three quarters seen once. The source material was PBMCs. The receptors originated from a man younger than 45 in good health and CMV-seropositive.

This clone was seen a few times. This chain uses TRBV4-3 with TRBJ2-5, with 10 bases aligning to TRBD2. Germline values: CDR1 LGHNA, CDR2 YSLEER. The CDR3 contains 18 residues. V lost 3 bases and J lost 2; bases outside the gene matches: 12. The CDR3 loop reads CASSHLPGVAGGQETQYF. The CDR3 DNA sequence: TGCGCCAGCAGCCATCTCCCGGGGGTAGCGGGGGGTCAAGAGACCCAGTACTTC.

This clone was seen a handful of times. In nucleotides, the CDR3 is TGTGCCAGCAGCCAAGTTCTAGATACGCAGTATTTT. It translates to CASSQVLDTQYF. The rearrangement uses TRBV4-2 and TRBJ2-3; D remains unclear. This CDR3 region has 12 residues. CDR1 and CDR2 from the germline V gene are LGHNA and YNFKEQ. Trimming stripped 1 base from V and 5 bases from J, with 4 bases between.

Here the CDR3 DNA reads TGTGCCAGCAGTCCTCCGGGTAGCTCGCAGTTCTTC. Translation: CASSPPGSSQFF. This chain links TRBV6-6 with TRBJ2-1; D is uncertain. The CDR3 is made up of 12 amino acids. Germline CDR1 reads MNHNY; CDR2 reads SVGAGI (reference sequence). The V and J ends lost 5 bases and 12 bases respectively, with 14 bases between them.

This clone was observed a handful of times. The CDR3 DNA follows: TGTGCCAGCAGTGCCTCCAGGGATGGCTACACCTTC. Amino acid sequence: CASSASRDGYTF. The chain has TRBV2 and TRBJ1-2; tentatively, D is TRBD1 (5 bases). The CDR3 length is 12 residues. From germline, CDR1 is SNHLY and CDR2 FYNNEI. V was trimmed by 4 bases and J by 6 bases, leaving 9 bases between them.

This rearrangement joins TRBV6-4 to TRBJ2-3, with a weak D call TRBD2 (5 bases). Germline assignment: CDR1 MRHNA and CDR2 SNTAGT. V lost 6 bases, J lost 0 bases, and 10 bases lay in between. The CDR3 spans 14 residues. CDR3 nucleotides: TGTGCCAGCAGCTCGGACTCTAGCACAGATACGCAGTATTTT. This gives the protein CASSSDSSTDTQYF.

V usage is TRBV30 and J usage is TRBJ1-1; 9 nucleotides align to TRBD1. Germline-derived CDR1 and CDR2 are GTSNPN and SVGIG (reference sequence). V shed 1 base, J shed 2 bases, and the junction held 2 bases outside the gene matches. This CDR3 comprises 14 residues. As DNA, the CDR3 is TGTGCCTGGAGTGGGACAGGGGTCAACACTGAAGCTTTCTTT. Translating it yields CAWSGTGVNTEAFF.

The rearrangement uses TRBV5-1 and TRBJ2-7, with D hard to call. In germline, CDR1 is SGHRS, CDR2 YFSETQ. The CDR3 consists of 13 residues. The V gene lost 2 bases and the J gene lost 1 base, with 7 bases spanning the gap. The CDR3 reads CASSLLDSYEQYF. The CDR3, as DNA: TGCGCCAGCAGCTTACTCGATTCCTACGAGCAGTACTTC.

The rearrangement joins TRBV4-3 to TRBJ2-5; D call uncertain. This CDR3 has 13 amino acids. Germline V gene sequence: CDR1 LGHNA, CDR2 YSLEER. V lost 4 bases and J lost 7, with 13 bases in between. CDR3 residues: CASSPHLAGTQYF. CDR3 in DNA: TGCGCCAGCAGCCCTCACCTGGCTGGGACCCAGTACTTC.

The chain has TRBV10-3 and TRBJ2-4; 10 positions match TRBD1. V dropped 6 bases and J dropped 8; count of bases not matched to a gene: 10. The CDR3 is made up of 15 amino acids. Germline V gene lookup returns CDR1 ENHRY and CDR2 SYGVKD. Here the CDR3 DNA reads TGTGCCATCAGAGCCGGGACAGGGGTTGACGACATTCAGTACTTC. Protein product: CAIRAGTGVDDIQYF.

This sequence joins TRBV19 and TRBJ2-6; 9 bases align to TRBD2. Losses at the gene ends were 2 bases for V and 0 bases for J; bases not matched to a gene: 5. Germline V gene lookup returns CDR1 LNHDA and CDR2 SQIVND (reference sequence). This CDR3 has 18 residues. The CDR3: CASSILAGSSSGANVLTF. The CDR3 nucleotides read TGTGCCAGTAGTATACTAGCGGGATCTTCCTCTGGGGCCAACGTCCTGACTTTC.

The chain uses TRBV9 and TRBJ2-5; 12 nucleotides match TRBD2. In germline, CDR1 is SGDLS, CDR2 YYNGEE. V lost 3 bases and J lost 4; bases outside the gene matches: 4. The CDR3 extends over 15 amino acids. DNA for the CDR3: TGTGCCAGCAGCGCGACTAGCGGGAGTGGAGAGACCCAGTACTTC. It codes for CASSATSGSGETQYF.

The chain links TRBV5-1 to TRBJ2-7; 12 bases agree with TRBD2. V was pared by 3 bases and J by 5 bases, with 12 bases of the junction left unmatched. The V gene's germline CDR1 is SGHRS and CDR2 YFSETQ. The CDR3 is made up of 17 amino acids. The CDR3 reads CASSSTRTSGRSNEQYF. The CDR3 bases are TGCGCCAGCAGCTCAACCCGAACTAGCGGGAGGAGCAACGAGCAGTACTTC.

The chain links TRBV10-3 to TRBJ1-5; no firm D call. Per the germline V gene, CDR1 is ENHRY and CDR2 is SYGVKD. The CDR3 totals 13 residues. V shed 10 bases and J shed 1 base, with 11 bases lying between them. The CDR3, as DNA: TGTGCCACCTCCGACAAGAGCAATCAGCCCCAGCATTTT. Encoded protein: CATSDKSNQPQHF.

The chain uses TRBV4-1 and TRBJ1-1, with 7 positions matching TRBD1. The CDR3 sequence is 14 residues long. Germline loops: CDR1 MGHRA, CDR2 YSYEKL. The ends lost 4 bases at V and 3 bases at J; junction bases unmatched: 5. This chain's CDR3 is CASSPRDSDTEAFF. CDR3 nucleotides: TGCGCCAGCAGCCCCCGGGACAGTGACACTGAAGCTTTCTTT.

In its sample, this clone was seen a few times. This chain uses TRBV7-9 with TRBJ1-2; 8 bases align to TRBD1. Looked up from germline, CDR1 is SEHNR and CDR2 is FQNEAQ (reference sequence). The length of the CDR3 is 13 residues. V dropped 3 bases and J dropped 7; count of bases not matched to a gene: 4. In nucleotides, the CDR3 is TGTGCCAGCAGCTTGGACAGGGCGGCTGGCTACACCTTC. Its translation is CASSLDRAAGYTF.

Written as DNA, the CDR3 is TGTGCCAGCACGAAGTCAGCGGGAGAAAGAGATGAGCAGTTCTTC. Translation gives CASTKSAGERDEQFF. V and J are TRBV6-4 and TRBJ2-1; 8 positions match TRBD2. Germline CDR1 MRHNA, CDR2 SNTAGT. After removal of 7 bases from V and 8 bases from J, the junction contained 13 bases not matched to a gene. This CDR3 is 15 amino acids long.

The V call is TRBV21-1, the J call TRBJ1-1; whether TRBD1, the table's D call, matches the DNA was not checked. TRBV21-1 is an annotated pseudogene. CDR3 size: 13 residues. CDR3 DNA sequence: TGTGCCAGCGGAGGCAGGGGGACGACTGAAGCTTTCTTT. Translation gives CASGGRGTTEAFF.

The CDR3 sequence is CAIRMTGLNTEAFF. In DNA, the CDR3 is TGTGCCATCAGGATGACAGGACTGAACACTGAAGCTTTCTTT. V usage is TRBV10-3 and J usage is TRBJ1-1, with a tentative D call TRBD1 (6 bases). This CDR3 is built from 14 residues. V was clipped by 6 bases and J by 0 bases, with 11 bases between them. Per germline, CDR1 ENHRY and CDR2 SYGVKD.

The chain couples TRBV21-1 to TRBJ2-3; the table's D call, TRBD1, was not checked against the DNA. TRBV21-1 is given as a pseudogene. CDR3 size: 12 residues. The CDR3 region has the DNA TGTGCCAGCAGCCTAAGGACAGGCACGCAGTATTTT. Translating it yields CASSLRTGTQYF.

This clone was observed once. This chain joins TRBV18 and TRBJ2-3; D gene uncertain. The CDR3 totals 14 residues. V gave up 2 bases and J gave up 6 bases, with 12 bases separating them. CDR1 and CDR2 (germline): KGHSH, LQKENI. DNA of the CDR3: TGTGCCAGCTCACCAGGCTCAACCTCCGATACGCAGTATTTT. Amino acid sequence: CASSPGSTSDTQYF.

The rearrangement uses TRBV7-3 and TRBJ2-5, with a weak D call TRBD2 (5 bases). The better agreement between TRBJ2-7 and the DNA end casts doubt on the J call. The germline V gene has CDR1 SGHTA and CDR2 FQGTGA. This CDR3 region has 15 residues. Written as DNA, the CDR3 is TGTGCCAGCAGCCAAACTCCGGGAACCATCTACGAGCAGTACTTC. This gives the protein CASSQTPGTIYEQYF.

The J gene is TRBJ2-7, the V gene TRBV28; D ambiguous. Germline loops: CDR1 MDHEN, CDR2 SYDVKM. The CDR3 totals 11 residues. V lost 10 bases, J lost 7 bases, and 14 bases lay in between. The CDR3 region has the DNA TGTGCCACCCAGTTGAGCAGGGAGCAGTACTTC. Encoded protein: CATQLSREQYF.